Presented here are 31 T cell receptor beta chains from one specimen sequenced in a study of OX40 agonist ivuxolimab in advanced cancers. Assay: immunoSEQ multiplex PCR; the TCRdb copy retains only in-frame clones and omits some. The table shows about 80,000 clones, with about nine tenths occurring only once. Specimen: CD4+ or CD8+ T cells sorted from blood, collected in a trial of the OX40 agonist ivuxolimab. These receptors were obtained from an adult with an advanced solid tumor such as melanoma, head and neck, liver or kidney cancer.

This chain joins TRBV28 and TRBJ1-2; D unresolved. CDR1 is MDHEN, CDR2 SYDVKM, per germline. The CDR3 runs to 14 residues. V was pared by 8 bases and J by 0 bases, with 13 bases between. The CDR3 DNA is TGTGCCAGCGCCGGCTCAGAAGCTAACTATGGCTACACCTTC. Translation: CASAGSEANYGYTF.

The J gene is TRBJ1-2, the V gene TRBV7-3, with no clear D. Trimming cost V 1 base and J 2 bases, with 11 bases left between them. CDR3 length equals 15 residues. Germline V gene data show CDR1 as SGHTA and CDR2 as FQGTGA. The CDR3 DNA follows: TGTGCCAGCAGCTTAAATGTGGTCACGAACTATGGCTACACCTTC. Amino acids: CASSLNVVTNYGYTF.

This clone was found once. The chain links TRBV13 to TRBJ1-3; D gene unclear. Per the germline V gene, CDR1 is PRHDT and CDR2 is FYEKMQ (reference sequence). Trimming left V 7 bases short and J 0 bases short, with 10 bases between. This CDR3 region has 14 residues. The CDR3 nucleotides read TGTGCCAGCACAAATCGACCCTCTGGAAACACCATATATTTT. Its protein is CASTNRPSGNTIYF.

V and J are TRBV7-2 and TRBJ2-7; D is tentatively TRBD1 or TRBD2 (5 bases each). The V end lost 1 base, the J end lost 2 bases, and 12 bases lay between the germline ends. The CDR3 is 15 amino acids. Germline V gives CDR1 SGHTA, CDR2 FQGNSA. The CDR3 spells CASSLGPGATYEQYV. The CDR3 DNA reads TGTGCCAGCAGCTTAGGTCCCGGGGCGACCTACGAGCAGTACGTC.

The genes are TRBV6-5 and TRBJ1-1, with D unresolved. V was trimmed by 0 bases and J by 5 bases, leaving 13 bases between them. Germline CDR1 and CDR2: MNHEY and SVGAGI. The length of the CDR3 is 15 residues. CDR3 bases: TGTGCCAGCAGTTACTCCCCGACCTCCGGGACTGAAGCTTTCTTT. Translation: CASSYSPTSGTEAFF.

The chain is built from TRBV9 and TRBJ2-3; TRBD2 agrees at 8 bases. Germline V gene data show CDR1 as SGDLS and CDR2 as YYNGEE. The CDR3 contains 16 residues. V trimming: 0 bases; J trimming: 5 bases; junction bases outside the gene matches: 8. Written as DNA, the CDR3 is TGTGCCAGCAGCGTAGTGGCGGGGGGCTTCGGAGATACGCAGTATTTT. Its translation: CASSVVAGGFGDTQYF.

The chain links TRBV30 to TRBJ1-1, with D tentatively TRBD1 (6 bases). With 4 bases removed from V and 0 bases from J, the gap between germline ends came to 12 bases. The CDR3 covers 14 residues. The germline CDR1 and CDR2 sequences are GTSNPN and SVGIG (reference sequence). In DNA form, the CDR3 reads TGTGCCTGGACGGGGGGCCGGTTGAACACTGAAGCTTTCTTT. Residues: CAWTGGRLNTEAFF.

The table lists this clone with a count of one. The V call is TRBV6-5, the J call TRBJ2-5; D unclear. The CDR3 contains 15 residues. The ends were cut back, 4 bases at V and 3 bases at J, with 15 bases in the middle. In germline, CDR1 is MNHEY, CDR2 SVGAGI. The CDR3 loop is CASSWAAGSKETQYF. DNA of the CDR3: TGTGCCAGCAGTTGGGCTGCCGGATCGAAAGAGACCCAGTACTTC.

The V call is TRBV6-6, the J call TRBJ2-7; maybe TRBD2 (7 bases). Germline loops: CDR1 MNHNY, CDR2 SVGAGI (reference sequence). V lost 8 bases and J 2 bases, leaving 13 bases between the germline ends. The CDR3 covers 13 residues. CDR3 DNA sequence: TGTGCCAGCTCCGGGGGGCATACCTACGAGCAGTACTTC. Translating gives CASSGGHTYEQYF.

The gene calls are TRBV7-3 and TRBJ2-1; 10 nucleotides line up with TRBD2. Germline V gene data show CDR1 as SGHTA and CDR2 as FQGTGA. This CDR3 contains 17 residues. The J segment lost 8 bases and the V segment lost 1 base, leaving 11 bases of the junction unmatched. In DNA, the CDR3 is TGTGCCAGCAGCTTAATCGCCCTGGCTAGCGGGAGCCATGAGCAGTTCTTC. This gives the protein CASSLIALASGSHEQFF.

V gene TRBV10-3 combines with J gene TRBJ2-5; D is undetermined. The V end was cut by 0 bases, the J end by 2 bases, with 13 bases between. Germline CDR1 is ENHRY and CDR2 is SYGVKD. This CDR3 is built from 16 residues. The CDR3 loop is CAISESWADIQETQYF. As DNA, the CDR3 is TGTGCCATCAGTGAGTCGTGGGCAGATATACAAGAGACCCAGTACTTC.

The J gene is TRBJ2-1, the V gene TRBV30, with D possibly being TRBD1 (8 bases). Germline-derived CDR1 and CDR2 are GTSNPN and SVGIG (reference sequence). V was trimmed by 4 bases and J by 7 bases, leaving 14 bases between them. The CDR3 runs 13 residues. CDR3 DNA: TGTGCCTGGAAGGTACAGGGGGGGAATGAGCAGTTCTTC. Protein sequence: CAWKVQGGNEQFF.

The V and J genes are TRBV4-1 and TRBJ2-5, with 12 bases lining up with TRBD2. Germline values: CDR1 MGHRA, CDR2 YSYEKL. V lost 1 base, J lost 4 bases, and 4 bases stayed unmatched. The CDR3 is 16 residues long. The chain's CDR3 is CASSQGLAGGLETQYF. The CDR3 coding sequence is TGCGCCAGCAGCCAAGGCCTAGCGGGGGGGTTAGAGACCCAGTACTTC.

The V gene is TRBV19, the J gene TRBJ1-5; D perhaps matches TRBD1 (5 bases). Germline V gene sequence: CDR1 LNHDA, CDR2 SQIVND (reference sequence). CDR3 length equals 13 residues. Trimming removed 8 bases at V and 4 bases at J, with 12 bases between. CDR3 sequence: CASGWRGNQPQHF. The CDR3 DNA is TGTGCCAGTGGATGGCGGGGGAATCAGCCCCAGCATTTT.

V is TRBV28 and J is TRBJ1-6; D is uncertain. This CDR3 has 15 residues. Looked up from germline, CDR1 is MDHEN and CDR2 is SYDVKM. Trimming stripped 3 bases from V and 5 bases from J, with 11 bases between. CDR3 sequence (DNA): TGTGCCAGCAGTTTCTTGACACCTCATAATTCACCCCTCCACTTT. Its translation is CASSFLTPHNSPLHF. Full variable domain (missing parts from reference TRBV28 and TRBJ1-6): DVKVTQSSRYLVKRTGEKVFLECVQDMDHENMFWYRQDPGLGLRLIYFSYDVKMKEKGDIPEGYSVSREKKERFSLILESASTNQTSMYLCASSFLTPHNSPLHFGNGTRLTVT.

The gene calls are TRBV7-9 and TRBJ1-1; D not resolved. The germline V and J ends were trimmed by 5 bases and 0 bases, with 13 bases remaining between them. Germline V lookup: CDR1 SEHNR, CDR2 FQNEAQ (reference sequence). This CDR3 is 15 amino acids long. The CDR3 protein is CASSPRAVMNTEAFF. The CDR3 coding sequence is TGTGCCAGCAGCCCCCGGGCGGTTATGAACACTGAAGCTTTCTTT.

The J gene is TRBJ2-1, the V gene TRBV30; D is uncertain. In germline, CDR1 is GTSNPN, CDR2 SVGIG (reference sequence). This CDR3 contains 12 residues. Trimming removed 5 bases at V and 7 bases at J, with 12 bases between. The CDR3 region is CAWSQVENEQFF. The DNA of the CDR3 is TGTGCCTGGTCGCAGGTTGAAAATGAGCAGTTCTTC.

This CDR3 is CAVNRGEETQYF. DNA of the CDR3: TGTGCCGTAAACAGGGGGGAAGAGACCCAGTACTTC. This chain links TRBV28 with TRBJ2-5, with TRBD1 matching over 8 bases. Germline values: CDR1 MDHEN, CDR2 SYDVKM. This CDR3 is 12 amino acids long. V trimming: 11 bases; J trimming: 3 bases; junction bases outside the gene matches: 5. The full variable domain, in which reference TRBV28 and TRBJ2-5 provide the parts outside the CDR3, is DVKVTQSSRYLVKRTGEKVFLECVQDMDHENMFWYRQDPGLGLRLIYFSYDVKMKEKGDIPEGYSVSREKKERFSLILESASTNQTSMYLCAVNRGEETQYFGPGTRLLVL.

The chain links TRBV5-4 to TRBJ2-1, with 8 bases fitting TRBD2. J was trimmed by 2 bases and V by 4 bases; bases with no gene match: 17. The germline V gene has CDR1 SGHNT and CDR2 YYREEE (reference sequence). This CDR3 has 19 amino acids. CDR3 protein: CASSLSAAGGAGAYNEQFF. CDR3 sequence (DNA): TGTGCCAGCAGCCTTTCAGCGGCGGGAGGAGCTGGCGCCTACAATGAGCAGTTCTTC.

The chain links TRBV6-1 to TRBJ2-5; 8 positions match TRBD1. With V trimmed by 3 bases and J by 2 bases, 5 bases remained unmatched. Germline CDR1 reads MNHNS; CDR2 reads SASEGT. The length of the CDR3 is 15 residues. CDR3 residues: CASSELQGAQETQYF. The CDR3 DNA reads as TGTGCCAGCAGTGAGTTGCAGGGGGCTCAAGAGACCCAGTACTTC.

This clone was found once. The rearrangement uses TRBV6-1 and TRBJ2-7; no reliable D call. Trimming pared 2 bases from V and 5 bases from J, leaving 7 bases between. This CDR3 has 12 amino acids. Looked up from germline, CDR1 is MNHNS and CDR2 is SASEGT. The CDR3 bases are TGTGCCAGCAGTGAATTCGCGGACGAGCAGTACGTC. Its translation: CASSEFADEQYV.

The chain joins TRBV6-5 to TRBJ1-2; 12 bases agree with TRBD1. The CDR3 is 15 residues long. V lost 2 bases to trimming and J lost 7 bases; unmatched junction nucleotides: 5. From germline, CDR1 is MNHEY and CDR2 SVGAGI. This chain's CDR3 is CASSYRGGQGAGYTF. The CDR3 region has the DNA TGTGCCAGCAGTTACCGTGGGGGACAGGGGGCTGGCTACACCTTC.

The rearrangement links TRBV7-3 to TRBJ1-4, with TRBD1 matching over 8 bases. The CDR3 consists of 15 residues. Germline values: CDR1 SGHTA, CDR2 FQGTGA. Germline trimming cut 0 bases from V and 4 bases from J; bases unmatched to any gene: 1. CDR3 sequence (DNA): TGTGCCAGCAGCTTAACGGGACAGGTTAATGAAAAACTGTTTTTT. It yields the protein CASSLTGQVNEKLFF.

This chain connects TRBV18 to TRBJ1-1; the D gene is possibly TRBD1 (5 bases). V lost 1 base and J lost 4, with 7 bases in between. CDR1 and CDR2 from the germline V gene are KGHSH and LQKENI. This CDR3 region has 13 residues. Here the CDR3 reads CASSPRDATEAFF. The CDR3 DNA sequence: TGTGCCAGCTCACCACGGGACGCCACTGAAGCTTTCTTT.

The CDR3 protein is CASSWFSSGNTIYF. The CDR3 DNA reads TGTGCCAGCAGTTGGTTTAGCTCTGGAAACACCATATATTTT. The V call is TRBV28, the J call TRBJ1-3; D ambiguous. V was shortened by 4 bases and J by 0 bases, with 7 bases between the two germline ends. The CDR3 loop spans 14 amino acids. The germline CDR1 and CDR2 sequences are MDHEN and SYDVKM.

The rearrangement links TRBV29-1 to TRBJ2-2; D unclear. The CDR3 runs to 11 residues. The germline V gene encodes CDR1 SQVTM and CDR2 ANQGSEA. V was pared by 6 bases and J by 1 base, with 3 bases between. This CDR3 reads CSVRNTGELFF. CDR3 nucleotides: TGCAGCGTAAGGAACACCGGGGAGCTGTTTTTT.

The chain employs TRBV5-6 and TRBJ1-1, with D unresolved. The CDR3 sequence is 12 residues long. The ends were cut back, 4 bases at V and 4 bases at J, with 8 bases in the middle. Germline V gene sequence: CDR1 SGHDT, CDR2 YYEEEE. In nucleotides, the CDR3 is TGTGCCAGCAGCACGTGGTCCACTGAAGCTTTCTTT. The encoded protein is CASSTWSTEAFF.

The gene calls are TRBV9 and TRBJ1-1; D may be TRBD1 (6 bases). This CDR3 has 12 amino acids. Between the trimmed V and J ends, which lost 3 bases and 11 bases, there was a span of 14 bases. CDR1 and CDR2 from the germline V gene are SGDLS and YYNGEE. CDR3 bases: TGTGCCAGCAGCGAACGAGGGGGACGCGCTTTCTTT. The encoded protein is CASSERGGRAFF.

The rearrangement links TRBV9 to TRBJ1-4; D is ambiguous. Germline assignment: CDR1 SGDLS and CDR2 YYNGEE. The CDR3 spans 15 residues. V was clipped by 0 bases and J by 4 bases, with 10 bases between them. CDR3 nucleotides: TGTGCCAGCAGCGTAGCGGCCGGGTTTAATGAAAAACTGTTTTTT. Translation: CASSVAAGFNEKLFF.

The chain employs TRBV28 and TRBJ2-6; possible D gene TRBD1, 5 bases. This CDR3 is built from 18 residues. Trimming stripped 6 bases from V and 0 bases from J, with 18 bases between. Germline CDR1 is MDHEN and CDR2 is SYDVKM. The CDR3 spells CASRDSGIRFSGANVLTF. The CDR3, as DNA: TGTGCCAGCAGGGATTCAGGGATCCGATTCTCTGGGGCCAACGTCCTGACTTTC.

V is TRBV6-1 and J is TRBJ1-2; possibly TRBD1 for D (5 bases). This CDR3 region has 13 residues. Between the trimmed V and J ends, which lost 8 bases and 4 bases, there was a span of 14 bases. Germline V gene lookup returns CDR1 MNHNS and CDR2 SASEGT. The DNA for the CDR3 is TGTGCCAGCGATGGGGGGACTCCCTATGGCTACACCTTC. It codes for CASDGGTPYGYTF.